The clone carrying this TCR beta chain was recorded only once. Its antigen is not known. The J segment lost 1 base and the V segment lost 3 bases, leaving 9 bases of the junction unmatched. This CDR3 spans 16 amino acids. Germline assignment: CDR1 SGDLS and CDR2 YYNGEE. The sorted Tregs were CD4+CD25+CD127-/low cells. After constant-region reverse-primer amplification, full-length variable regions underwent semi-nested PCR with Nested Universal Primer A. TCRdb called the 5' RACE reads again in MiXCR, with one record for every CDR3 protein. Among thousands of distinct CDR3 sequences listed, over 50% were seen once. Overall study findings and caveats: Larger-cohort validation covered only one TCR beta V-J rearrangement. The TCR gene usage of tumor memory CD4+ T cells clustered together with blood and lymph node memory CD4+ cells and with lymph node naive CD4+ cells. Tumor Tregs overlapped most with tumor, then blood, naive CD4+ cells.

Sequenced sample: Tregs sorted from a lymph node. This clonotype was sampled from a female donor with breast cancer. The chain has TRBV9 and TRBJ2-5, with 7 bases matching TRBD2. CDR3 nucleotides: TGTGCCAGCAGCGACGGGGCTAGCGGAGGCCAAGAGACCCAGTACTTC. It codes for CASSDGASGGQETQYF.